Sequencing of this T cell receptor beta chain was carried out in a study of blood T cell repertoires in COVID-19. Profiling relied on immunoSEQ multiplex PCR, and the TCRdb table lists in-frame clones only, not all of them. Seen here are some 300,000 clones, 88% observed once, and the top ten hold 0.8% to 1%. Source material: PBMCs or T cells enriched from blood (not recorded which). The TCR was taken from a woman in her twenties or thirties who had recovered from COVID-19.

The CDR3 reads CASSQHRMTGYYEQYF. The CDR3 DNA sequence: TGCGCCAGCAGCCAACATCGCATGACAGGCTACTACGAGCAGTACTTC. V and J are TRBV4-1 and TRBJ2-7; D might be TRBD1 (6 bases). This CDR3 is 16 amino acids long. Germline V CDR1 and CDR2: MGHRA, YSYEKL. The germline V and J ends were trimmed by 2 bases and 3 bases, with 17 bases remaining between them.